This T cell receptor (beta chain) derives from a study of T cell responses to AZD1222 COVID-19 vaccine. Study-wide points: Clonal diversity was possibly underestimated, and white British individuals and females predominated among donors. Of the AZD1222 recipients, only 5 or 6 were seropositive at baseline.

Second-dose recipients at about 4 or about 12 weeks were treated as one pooled group. As for this clone: No antigen is known for it.

Clones were read by immunoSEQ multiplex PCR, and TCRdb kept only the in-frame ones, dropping some. The table shows some 130,000 clones, with about 91% occurring only once. The V end was cut by 4 bases, the J end by 4 bases, with 16 bases between. Germline V gene data show CDR1 as LGHDT and CDR2 as YNNKEL (reference sequence). The length of the CDR3 is 15 residues. This chain connects TRBV3-1 (or the pseudogene TRBV3-2) to TRBJ1-1; tentatively, D is TRBD1 (5 bases). Sequencing used peripheral blood, obtained 28 days after the second AZD1222 dose. The sequence came from an adult who received the AZD1222 COVID-19 vaccine. The DNA for the CDR3 is TGTGCCAGCAGCCGCAACGGGGCGCGGGGCACTGAAGCTTTCTTT. It is translated as CASSRNGARGTEAFF.